The subject of this entry is one TCR beta chain. The sample comes from a study of blood T cell repertoires in COVID-19. Germline assignment: CDR1 MDHEN and CDR2 SYDVKM. The CDR3 runs to 16 residues. V was clipped by 2 bases and J by 0 bases, with 8 bases between them. The table came from immunoSEQ multiplex PCR; TCRdb's copy has only in-frame clones and leaves some out. The table includes 100,000 to 150,000 clones, 81% detected once. Sequencing was carried out using peripheral blood. The chain couples TRBV28 to TRBJ2-6, with D possibly being TRBD1 (6 bases). The receptor's source is a man aged 25 to 40 with COVID-19, enrolled during active disease. The CDR3 DNA is TGTGCCAGCAGTTTAACAGGGTCCTCTGGGGCCAACGTCCTGACTTTC. Protein: CASSLTGSSGANVLTF.